These T cell receptor beta chains were read from a single sample in a study of radiotherapy plus CTLA-4 blockade in lung cancer. TCRdb's table, derived via immunoSEQ multiplex PCR, lists solely in-frame clones and lacks some. The table shows around 40,000 clones, with about 70% occurring only once. Sequences were derived from peripheral blood, sampled from a patient treated with radiotherapy plus ipilimumab. These receptors were obtained from a human donor with non-small cell lung cancer who had stable disease on radiotherapy plus ipilimumab. Each CDR3 is given with its conserved first and last residue. Each record gives: J gene, D gene, clone size, V gene, CDR3 protein, CDR3 DNA. A D gene is named only where the DNA matches it firmly. Clone size is stated in some rows and not others, as once, few, many or a class when expanded.

J: TRBJ1-1; D: .; size: few; V: TRBV4-1; CDR3: CASSQAQVNTEAFF; DNA: TGCGCCAGCAGCCAAGCCCAGGTGAACACTGAAGCTTTCTTT
J: TRBJ2-1; D: TRBD1; size: .; V: TRBV13; CDR3: CASSLPGTGGHEQFF; DNA: TGTGCCAGCAGCTTACCCGGGACAGGGGGTCATGAGCAGTTCTTC
J: TRBJ1-2; D: TRBD1; size: .; V: TRBV7-6; CDR3: CASSPESGGSGGYTF; DNA: TGTGCCAGCAGCCCCGAGTCAGGGGGCTCGGGTGGCTACACCTTC
J: TRBJ2-1; D: TRBD2; size: once; V: TRBV12-5; CDR3: CASGSVLAGSSYNEQFF; DNA: TGTGCTAGTGGTTCAGTATTAGCGGGGAGCTCCTACAATGAGCAGTTCTTC
J: TRBJ2-1; D: TRBD1; size: .; V: TRBV5-6; CDR3: CASSRRDRGHNEQFF; DNA: TGTGCCAGCAGCCGCCGGGACAGGGGACACAATGAGCAGTTCTTC
J: TRBJ1-2; D: TRBD1; size: once; V: TRBV15; CDR3: CATSRSGGGLYGYTF; DNA: TGTGCCACCAGCCGCTCTGGAGGGGGCCTCTATGGCTACACCTTC
J: TRBJ2-5; D: .; size: once; V: TRBV19; CDR3: CASSPGVHQETQYF; DNA: TGTGCCAGTAGTCCAGGGGTACACCAAGAGACCCAGTACTTC
J: TRBJ1-3; D: .; size: .; V: TRBV25-1; CDR3: CASSELGGRLSGNTIYF; DNA: TGTGCCAGCAGTGAATTAGGGGGACGCCTCTCTGGAAACACCATATATTTT
J: TRBJ2-3; D: .; size: .; V: TRBV5-1; CDR3: CASSLVGGLGTDTQYF; DNA: TGCGCCAGCAGCTTGGTAGGTGGGCTGGGCACAGATACGCAGTATTTT
J: TRBJ2-2; D: .; size: .; V: TRBV5-1; CDR3: CASSLIGANTGELFF; DNA: TGCGCCAGCAGCTTGATAGGGGCGAACACCGGGGAGCTGTTTTTT
J: TRBJ2-7; D: TRBD1; size: .; V: TRBV7-8; CDR3: CASSRDRPYEQYF; DNA: TGTGCCAGCAGCCGGGACAGACCCTACGAGCAGTACTTC
J: TRBJ2-3; D: TRBD2; size: .; V: TRBV30; CDR3: CAWSSSGGYLTDTQYF; DNA: TGTGCCTGGAGCTCCTCGGGGGGTTACCTAACAGATACGCAGTATTTT